The rows below give T cell receptor beta chains drawn from one sample of a study of T cells after posttransplantation cyclophosphamide. Assay used: immunoSEQ multiplex PCR; TCRdb lists only in-frame clones, some missing. The specimen gives around 5,000 clones without singletons; the ten biggest hold about 25%. The sequences come from PBMCs, collected after allogeneic stem cell transplant with posttransplant cyclophosphamide. The receptors were sampled from a male patient between 55 and 70 years old who received an allogeneic stem cell transplant from a related donor, was CMV-positive, and had no GVHD. The graft donor may have contributed some T cells. CDR3s include the opening cysteine and the closing phenylalanine or tryptophan. D genes are given only for firm matches. Part of the rows lack a size; the others show once, few, many or a class for expanded clones.

TGTGCCAGCAGCCTCTTCGGGGAGTGGAACTATGGCTACACCTTC	CASSLFGEWNYGYTF	TRBV14	TRBJ1-2	-	many
TGTGCCAGTAGTCTCCGGAGACCCCGACCTCGCGACGGTGTAGTAACCGGGGAGCTGTTTTTT	CASSLRRPRPRDGVVTGELFF	TRBV19	TRBJ2-2	-	many
TGTGCCAGCAGTTCCGGGACAGGGTACACCGGGGAGCTGTTTTTT	CASSSGTGYTGELFF	TRBV6-5	TRBJ2-2	TRBD1	many
TGTGCCAGCAGCCAATCGGGAGACCAGCCCCAGCATTTT	CASSQSGDQPQHF	TRBV11-3	TRBJ1-5	-	many
TGTGCCAGCAGTCCTTTGGGGACAGGGAACACTGAAGCTTTCTTT	CASSPLGTGNTEAFF	TRBV6-6	TRBJ1-1	TRBD1	many
TGTGCCAGCTCACGTGGACAGGGCTACGAGCAGTACTTC	CASSRGQGYEQYF	TRBV18	TRBJ2-7	TRBD1	medium-sized
TGTGCCAGCAGCTTAATAGCAGGGGCCACCGGGGAGCTGTTTTTT	CASSLIAGATGELFF	TRBV11-2	TRBJ2-2	-	medium-sized
TGTGCCAGCACCCCGCCCCCAGTTGACGGGCAGCCCCAGCATTTT	CASTPPPVDGQPQHF	TRBV28	TRBJ1-5	-	-
TGTGCCAGCAGTTTGACCACAGGGGCCAATCAGCCCCAGCATTTT	CASSLTTGANQPQHF	TRBV6-5	TRBJ1-5	TRBD1	many
TGTGCCAGCAATACGGGACAAAACACCGGGGAGCTGTTTTTT	CASNTGQNTGELFF	TRBV2	TRBJ2-2	-	many
TGTGCCAGCAGCTTCGACTCGAACTATGGCTACACCTTC	CASSFDSNYGYTF	TRBV11-2	TRBJ1-2	-	few
TGTGCCAGCAGTTTGGGACAGGGGGGCTACGAGCAGTACTTC	CASSLGQGGYEQYF	TRBV9	TRBJ2-7	TRBD1	many
TGCGCCAGCAGCTTGGGAGTCCAGGGCCCGGATACGCAGTATTTT	CASSLGVQGPDTQYF	TRBV5-1	TRBJ2-3	-	-
TGTGCCAGCGGCGACATCTTTTCTAACTATGGCTACACCTTC	CASGDIFSNYGYTF	TRBV28	TRBJ1-2	-	large
TGTGCCATCAAGGAGGGAAGCGGTTACTACAATGAGCAGTTCTTC	CAIKEGSGYYNEQFF	TRBV10-3	TRBJ2-1	-	medium-sized
TGTGCCAGCAGCTTCCGAGAGACCCAGTACTTC	CASSFRETQYF	TRBV5-6	TRBJ2-5	-	many
TGTGCCAGCAGACCTACAGGGGGCGGTAGCAAGGGCTACACCTTC	CASRPTGGGSKGYTF	TRBV7-2	TRBJ1-2	TRBD1	many
TGTGCCATCAGTGAATGGGGGGAGGACACTGAAGCTTTCTTT	CAISEWGEDTEAFF	TRBV10-3	TRBJ1-1	-	many
TGTGCCAGCAGTTGGGGACTCAATACCTACGAGCAGTACTTC	CASSWGLNTYEQYF	TRBV27	TRBJ2-7	-	few
TGCAGCGTTGACAGGGAGGATTTATCAGATACGCAGTATTTT	CSVDREDLSDTQYF	TRBV29-1	TRBJ2-3	-	many
TGTGCCAGCAGTGCCCTACAGGGGGATAACTATGGCTACACCTTC	CASSALQGDNYGYTF	TRBV6-5	TRBJ1-2	TRBD1	many
TGTGCCAGCAGTCGGGAGAACACTGAAGCTTTCTTT	CASSRENTEAFF	TRBV2	TRBJ1-1	-	many
TGTGCCAGCAGTAGTCTAAATCAGCCCCAGCATTTT	CASSSLNQPQHF	TRBV6-6	TRBJ1-5	-	many
TGTGCCAGCAACCCCCCCTTGCGGGGTCCATATTCCTACGAGCAGTACTTC	CASNPPLRGPYSYEQYF	TRBV28	TRBJ2-7	-	few
TGTGCCAGCAGCTTAGGGGGAGACACTGAAGCTTTCTTT	CASSLGGDTEAFF	TRBV7-2	TRBJ1-1	-	few
TGTGCCATCGGACAGCTTAATTCACCCCTCCACTTT	CAIGQLNSPLHF	TRBV10-3	TRBJ1-6	-	-
TGTGCCAGCAGTCTCGCATCCGGGACAGGGTACGAGCAGTACTTC	CASSLASGTGYEQYF	TRBV27	TRBJ2-7	TRBD1	few